A selection of T cell receptor beta chains follows, all from one sample in a study of Graves' ophthalmopathy and Graves' hyperthyroidism. TCRdb processed the multiplex PCR reads anew with MiXCR; each CDR3 protein has one entry. The sample lists about 590,000 distinct CDR3 sequences, under 45% seen once, with about 4.1% in the top ten. The sample consisted of peripheral blood or thyroid tissue (not recorded which). These receptors were obtained from an adult man with Graves' hyperthyroidism. Both conserved end residues are trimmed from each CDR3.

J	V	CDR3
NA	TRBV6-4	ASSEASGKGYNEQF
TRBJ2-5	TRBV12-3/TRBV12-4	ASSFFGTGQETQY
TRBJ1-2	TRBV27	ASSLGQGKYGYT
TRBJ2-5	TRBV7-6	ASSATSGGAGETQY
TRBJ2-5	TRBV9	ASSPQLAGEETQY
TRBJ2-7	TRBV4-2	ASSQEKTGGKNEQY
TRBJ1-5	TRBV6-5	ASAPGQGNQPQH
TRBJ2-2	TRBV19	ASTDTVGTTKNTGELF
TRBJ1-1	TRBV12-3/TRBV12-4	ASNLAPSTEAF
TRBJ2-6	TRBV9	ASSAISSGANVLT
TRBJ1-4	TRBV12-3/TRBV12-4	ASWETTNEKLS
TRBJ1-2	TRBV7-8	ASSLTGVTDGYT
TRBJ2-5	TRBV24-1	ATSDSTGRQETQY
TRBJ1-1	TRBV20-1	SAREQGAGTEAF
TRBJ1-1	TRBV30	AWSDGPGTEAF
TRBJ2-2	TRBV7-7	ASSRDRTNTGELF
TRBJ2-7	TRBV10-3	AISGDTGGYEQY
TRBJ2-7	TRBV29-1	SVSRDSSYEQY
TRBJ1-2	TRBV19	ASSILAGGTNYGYT
TRBJ2-6	TRBV5-1	ASSPQGGGNVLT
TRBJ1-5	TRBV15	ATSEDSDQPQH
TRBJ2-6	TRBV27	ASSPGPGTGANVLT